This entry is about one T cell receptor (beta chain). This entry comes from a study of blood T cell repertoires in COVID-19. The CDR3 loop spans 13 amino acids. The V gene end was trimmed by 7 bases and the J gene end by 4 bases; junction bases not matched to a gene: 5. Germline loops: CDR1 SNHLY, CDR2 FYNNEI. Libraries were prepared by immunoSEQ multiplex PCR; TCRdb keeps only in-frame clonotypes and omits some of them. The repertoire holds hundreds of thousands of clones, around 89% seen once, with 0.2% to 0.3% in the top ten. The chain carries TRBV2 and TRBJ1-1; 8 bases map to TRBD1. The sequence derives from a woman under 30 with acute or convalescent COVID-19. Sequencing was performed on peripheral blood. The CDR3 coding sequence is TGTGCCAGCATGGAACAGGGGGGCACTGAAGCTTTCTTT. This sequence encodes CASMEQGGTEAFF.